These 27 T cell receptor beta chains came from one sample sequenced in a study of T cell repertoires in cytomegalovirus infection. TCRdb re-analysed the reads in MiXCR, keeping a single row per CDR3 protein. The sample includes 550,000 to 850,000 distinct CDR3 sequences, roughly 33% of them seen just once. The antigens for these receptors are not known. The sample here was cultured PBMCs, taken from culture after CMV antigen stimulation. The receptors derive from a human donor in good health (CMV status not recorded). Some clones in this sample may be carry-over from other donors' samples.

The rearrangement joins TRBV19 to TRBJ1-5; D not resolved. The CDR3 is 13 residues long. Germline CDR1 is LNHDA and CDR2 is SQIVND (reference sequence). V was trimmed by 3 bases and J by 6 bases, leaving 9 bases between them. The CDR3 sequence: CASSMPSAQPQHF. For the CDR3, the DNA is TGTGCCAGTAGTATGCCCAGCGCTCAGCCCCAGCATTTT.

The rearrangement joins TRBV11-2 to TRBJ2-7; D is possibly TRBD1 or TRBD2 (6 bases each). CDR1 is SGHAT, CDR2 FQNNGV, per germline. The CDR3 is 14 amino acids. The ends were cut back, 5 bases at V and 6 bases at J, with 17 bases in the middle. CDR3 amino acids: CASSLPGGRLEQYF. The CDR3 bases are TGTGCCAGCAGCCTTCCTGGGGGGCGCCTCGAGCAGTACTTC.

This chain joins TRBV18 and TRBJ2-3; 7 bases fit TRBD2. Unmatched junction bases numbered 8, after V lost 3 bases and J lost 2 bases. CDR1 and CDR2 (germline): KGHSH, LQKENI. CDR3 length: 16 amino acids. The DNA for the CDR3 is TGTGCCAGCTCACCGGTTGGGAGGGGATCCACAGATACGCAGTATTTT. This codes for CASSPVGRGSTDTQYF.

This clonotype was observed a handful of times. This chain uses TRBV29-1 with TRBJ2-7, with 7 bases that match TRBD2. There are 13 residues in the CDR3. Germline assignment: CDR1 SQVTM and CDR2 ANQGSEA. The V gene end was trimmed by 4 bases and the J gene end by 3 bases; junction bases not matched to a gene: 6. The CDR3 DNA sequence: TGCAGCGTTGGAAAAGCGGGGTACTACGAGCAGTACTTC. It translates to CSVGKAGYYEQYF.

The genes are TRBV11-2 and TRBJ2-7; the D is unclear. The V end lost 5 bases, the J end lost 6 bases, and 11 bases lay between the germline ends. The CDR3 runs 12 residues. Germline V gene sequence: CDR1 SGHAT, CDR2 FQNNGV. CDR3 amino acids: CASSPWSLEQYF. The CDR3 region has the DNA TGTGCCAGCAGCCCGTGGTCTCTCGAGCAGTACTTC.

CDR3 loop: CASFPPRSNTIYF. The CDR3 coding sequence is TGTGCCAGCTTTCCACCGAGGTCGAACACCATATATTTT. The chain is built from TRBV7-9 and TRBJ1-3; D gene uncertain. The CDR3 loop spans 13 amino acids. The germline gives CDR1 SEHNR, CDR2 FQNEAQ (reference sequence). Trimming shortened V by 8 bases and J by 7 bases, and 15 bases separated the two germline ends.

In its sample, this clonotype was seen a few times. The V and J genes are TRBV7-2 and TRBJ2-3, with 7 nucleotides matching TRBD1. The CDR3 contains 15 residues. Germline V lookup: CDR1 SGHTA, CDR2 FQGNSA. The V and J ends lost 8 bases and 0 bases, in that order; junction bases with no gene match: 8. CDR3 in amino acids: CASGHRQGSTDTQYF. CDR3 nucleotide sequence: TGTGCCAGCGGCCATAGACAGGGAAGCACAGATACGCAGTATTTT.

The chain carries TRBV7-9 and TRBJ2-3; 7 nucleotides match TRBD2. V lost 5 bases, J lost 4 bases, and 12 bases stayed unmatched. The CDR3 consists of 16 residues. CDR1 is SEHNR, CDR2 FQNEAQ, per germline (reference sequence). The CDR3 sequence: CASSQSGWGLPDTQYF. CDR3 sequence (DNA): TGTGCCAGCAGCCAGTCGGGATGGGGACTACCAGATACGCAGTATTTT.

The chain employs TRBV4-1 and TRBJ2-2; 11 bases fit TRBD2. Germline CDR1 reads MGHRA; CDR2 reads YSYEKL. The CDR3 runs to 18 residues. The trim removed 3 bases at V and 6 bases at J, leaving 12 bases unmatched. Here the CDR3 DNA reads TGCGCCAGCAGCCAGGCGGATACAACTAGCGGGGGCCCCGGGGAGCTGTTTTTT. Residues: CASSQADTTSGGPGELFF.

The chain couples TRBV2 to TRBJ2-2; 9 bases are shared with TRBD1. Unmatched junction bases numbered 9, after V lost 6 bases and J lost 7 bases. CDR1 is SNHLY, CDR2 FYNNEI, per germline. The CDR3 consists of 15 residues. The CDR3 spells CASRPDRGGDGELFF. In nucleotides, the CDR3 is TGTGCCAGCAGGCCGGACAGGGGAGGGGACGGGGAGCTGTTTTTT.

The chain links TRBV5-4 to TRBJ2-6; 9 bases map to TRBD2. This CDR3 has 18 residues. With V trimmed by 6 bases and J by 0 bases, 10 bases remained unmatched. Per the germline V gene, CDR1 is SGHNT and CDR2 is YYREEE (reference sequence). This CDR3 reads CASMPGLALSSGANVLTF. The CDR3 region has the DNA TGTGCCAGCATGCCGGGACTAGCACTCAGCTCTGGGGCCAACGTCCTGACTTTC.

CDR3 residues: CASSQVAERVTDTQYF. CDR3 DNA: TGCGCCAGCAGCCAAGTTGCGGAGCGGGTCACAGATACGCAGTATTTT. The chain recombines TRBV4-1 with TRBJ2-3; TRBD2 might be the D (6 bases). Trimming stripped 1 base from V and 2 bases from J, with 13 bases between. CDR3 length: 16 amino acids. Per the germline V gene, CDR1 is MGHRA and CDR2 is YSYEKL.

The rearrangement uses TRBV6-6 and TRBJ2-3, with 8 bases fitting TRBD2. Germline loops: CDR1 MNHNY, CDR2 SVGAGI (reference sequence). The CDR3 runs 16 residues. V was clipped by 6 bases and J by 1 base; unmatched bases: 9. This CDR3 is CASSHPIAGRTDTQYF. The CDR3 DNA reads TGTGCCAGCAGCCACCCCATAGCGGGACGCACAGATACGCAGTATTTT.

This clonotype was recorded a few times. The CDR3 sequence: CASKVRAANNEQFF. CDR3 DNA: TGTGCCAGCAAAGTCAGGGCGGCTAACAATGAGCAGTTCTTC. The chain employs TRBV2 and TRBJ2-1; D is possibly TRBD1 (5 bases). The CDR3 spans 14 residues. V was cut by 7 bases and J by 5 bases, with 15 bases left in between. In germline, CDR1 is SNHLY, CDR2 FYNNEI.

This clonotype has more than one count but fewer than ten. The rearrangement links TRBV29-1 to TRBJ1-3; D may be TRBD1 (5 bases). The CDR3 loop spans 13 amino acids. CDR1 SQVTM and CDR2 ANQGSEA come from the germline V gene. V was trimmed by 4 bases and J by 5 bases, leaving 12 bases between them. In DNA form, the CDR3 reads TGCAGCGTTGGCGGGGGAGAAAGAAACACCATATATTTT. It yields the protein CSVGGGERNTIYF.

V is TRBV7-2 and J is TRBJ2-7, with D hard to call. V shed 2 bases and J shed 7 bases, with 9 bases lying between them. CDR3 length: 12 residues. Looked up from germline, CDR1 is SGHTA and CDR2 is FQGNSA. Here the CDR3 reads CASSLRSPEQYF. CDR3 sequence (DNA): TGTGCCAGCAGCTTAAGATCCCCGGAGCAGTACTTC.

In its sample, this clonotype was seen once. This sequence joins TRBV18 and TRBJ2-3; 10 bases map to TRBD2. This CDR3 spans 16 amino acids. V trimming: 3 bases; J trimming: 7 bases; junction bases outside the gene matches: 10. Looked up from germline, CDR1 is KGHSH and CDR2 is LQKENI. The chain's CDR3 is CASSPQTSGPGYTQYF. CDR3 DNA: TGTGCCAGCTCACCCCAGACTAGCGGGCCTGGATATACGCAGTATTTT. Together with reference TRBV18 and TRBJ2-3, the CDR3 gives the full variable domain: NAGVMQNPRHLVRRRGQEARLRCSPMKGHSHVYWYRQLPEEGLKFMVYLQKENIIDESGMPKERFSAEFPKEGPSILRIQQVVRGDSAAYFCASSPQTSGPGYTQYFGPGTRLTVL.

The chain employs TRBV10-3 and TRBJ2-3; TRBD2 might be the D (6 bases). The CDR3 length is 15 residues. CDR1 is ENHRY and CDR2 is SYGVKD in the germline V gene. Trimming shortened V by 4 bases and J by 0 bases, and 11 bases separated the two germline ends. The CDR3 reads CAISGGRGSTDTQYF. Here the CDR3 DNA reads TGTGCCATCAGTGGAGGGCGGGGCAGCACAGATACGCAGTATTTT.

The CDR3 here is CASSPPGLAGGPEQFF. DNA for the CDR3: TGTGCCAGCAGCCCCCCGGGACTAGCGGGAGGTCCTGAGCAGTTCTTC. The rearrangement links TRBV7-6 to TRBJ2-1; 15 nucleotides line up with TRBD2. Germline CDR1 SGHVS, CDR2 FNYEAQ. The CDR3 consists of 16 residues. J was trimmed by 9 bases and V by 5 bases; bases with no gene match: 8.

The chain employs TRBV10-3 and TRBJ2-3, with 7 bases fitting TRBD1. Germline CDR1 ENHRY, CDR2 SYGVKD. The CDR3 has 18 residues. Trimming at V came to 0 bases and at J to 2 bases, leaving 11 bases not matched to a gene. This CDR3 reads CAISESPGQRMFTDTQYF. The CDR3 nucleotides read TGTGCCATCAGTGAGTCTCCGGGACAGAGAATGTTCACAGATACGCAGTATTTT.

V gene TRBV19 combines with J gene TRBJ1-5; maybe TRBD1 (5 bases). This CDR3 contains 14 residues. V lost 4 bases and J lost 7, with 14 bases in between. Germline values: CDR1 LNHDA, CDR2 SQIVND (reference sequence). CDR3 DNA sequence: TGTGCCAGTAGTACTTTCAGGGAGAACCAGCCCCAGCATTTT. Translated: CASSTFRENQPQHF. Supplemented by reference TRBV19 and TRBJ1-5, the full variable domain reads DGGITQSPKYLFRKEGQNVTLSCEQNLNHDAMYWYRQDPGQGLRLIYYSQIVNDFQKGDIAEGYSVSREKKESFPLTVTSAQKNPTAFYLCASSTFRENQPQHFGDGTRLSIL.

This clonotype has more than one count but fewer than ten. CDR3 protein: CAWSGLAGHTDTQYF. DNA for the CDR3: TGTGCCTGGAGTGGACTAGCGGGGCACACAGATACGCAGTATTTT. The gene calls are TRBV30 and TRBJ2-3, with 11 bases aligning to TRBD2. The CDR3 sequence is 15 residues long. The ends lost 1 base at V and 2 bases at J; junction bases unmatched: 2. Looked up from germline, CDR1 is GTSNPN and CDR2 is SVGIG (reference sequence).

This clonotype came up once. This chain joins TRBV7-2 and TRBJ2-7; 8 bases are a match to TRBD2. This CDR3 has 15 amino acids. CDR1 and CDR2 from the germline V gene are SGHTA and FQGNSA. The V and J ends lost 5 bases and 7 bases, in that order; junction bases with no gene match: 13. CDR3 loop: CASSRPGLVVHEQYF. Written as DNA, the CDR3 is TGTGCCAGCAGCCGGCCGGGACTAGTCGTCCATGAGCAGTACTTC.

This clonotype was seen ten or more times. V and J are TRBV11-2 and TRBJ1-1; possible D gene TRBD1, 5 bases. This CDR3 is 16 amino acids long. Trimming removed 1 base from V and 4 bases from J, with 16 bases in between. Germline lookup yields CDR1 SGHAT and CDR2 FQNNGV. CDR3 DNA: TGTGCCAGCAGCTTAGTGTTTAAGAGGCAGGGCACTGAAGCTTTCTTT. It translates to CASSLVFKRQGTEAFF.

This chain connects TRBV2 to TRBJ2-1; 8 bases are a match to TRBD2. CDR3 length equals 15 residues. The J segment lost 10 bases and the V segment lost 4 bases, leaving 12 bases of the junction unmatched. CDR1 and CDR2 (germline): SNHLY, FYNNEI. CDR3 region: CASSGRGGPAGEQFF. The CDR3 DNA reads as TGTGCCAGCAGTGGACGGGGGGGCCCGGCCGGGGAGCAGTTCTTC.

This clonotype was seen a few times. The chain combines TRBV11-2 with TRBJ1-1, with TRBD1 matching over 7 bases. V lost 4 bases and J lost 4; bases outside the gene matches: 21. The CDR3 runs 19 residues. Germline V lookup: CDR1 SGHAT, CDR2 FQNNGV. The CDR3 region has the DNA TGTGCCAGCAGCTCCAGAACTGGACAGGCCGTCTTTTCTGGCACTGAAGCTTTCTTT. Amino acids: CASSSRTGQAVFSGTEAFF.

At least ten counts were recorded for this clonotype. The V and J genes are TRBV7-2 and TRBJ2-3; 8 nucleotides agree with TRBD2. Germline CDR1 SGHTA, CDR2 FQGNSA. The V segment lost 5 bases and the J segment 4 bases; nucleotides outside the gene matches: 2. This CDR3 contains 13 residues. DNA for the CDR3: TGTGCCAGCAGCCCGGGACTAGCAGATACGCAGTATTTT. Its translation is CASSPGLADTQYF.